The source of this TCR beta chain is a study of blood T cells in healthy people across ages. The study, taken as a whole, reports: Correlation between TCR beta diversity and naive T cell percentage was strong.

Alongside a J-beta primer mix, a sample-barcoded 5' primer served in a second PCR lasting about 6 to 11 cycles. TCRdb redid the calling of the 5' RACE reads with MiXCR, one entry per CDR3 protein. The sample carries some 1.5 million distinct CDR3 sequences, approximately 43% recorded once. This clonotype was detected a few times. The antigen is unknown. This receptor was identified in a woman between 18 and 29 years old in good health. Sequenced material: blood.

The CDR3 DNA follows: TGTGCCAGCAGAGACCATATTACCGAAGATACGCAGTATTTT. It translates to CASRDHITEDTQYF. This chain links TRBV12-3 or TRBV12-4 with TRBJ2-3; D is unclear. This CDR3 is built from 14 residues. V dropped 6 bases and J dropped 5 bases, with 15 bases sitting between them.